The sequence of this T cell receptor (beta chain) was determined in a study of blood T cell repertoires in COVID-19. V was trimmed by 2 bases and J by 9 bases, leaving 21 bases between them. Germline CDR1 reads SGDLS; CDR2 reads YYNGEE. CDR3 length: 16 amino acids. As originally analysed: Reference gene primer amplification gave estimated nucleated cell counts. Assay: immunoSEQ multiplex PCR; the TCRdb copy retains only in-frame clones and omits some. For V, J and clone size, that table is used; D and trimming come from the DNA. Of 150,000 to 200,000 clones in the sample, 74% were seen once. This receptor was taken from a woman aged 80 or over with acute or convalescent COVID-19. The chain links TRBV9 to TRBJ2-1; the D gene is possibly TRBD2 (5 bases). Sequenced material: peripheral blood. The CDR3 DNA reads TGTGCCAGCAGCGTCTTGCGAAGGGAAGAAGAGGGTGAGCAGTTCTTC. Translation gives CASSVLRREEEGEQFF.